The 27 T cell receptor beta chains listed next were all sequenced from one sample in a study of T-cell reconstitution after alpha-beta-depleted transplantation in children. Library preparation (for TCRbeta) was performed with unique molecular identifiers. In TCRdb, the PCR reads were re-called with MiXCR into one record per CDR3 protein. The data hold 530,000 or so distinct CDR3 sequences, with 27% observed a single time. This material consisted of PBMCs, taken before TCRalphabeta/CD19-depleted stem cell transplant. The receptors were gathered from a boy in the first two years of life with Wiskott-Aldrich syndrome, due to receive a stem cell transplant.

J is TRBJ1-4 and V is TRBV18; the D gene is possibly TRBD1 (6 bases). Germline V CDR1 and CDR2: KGHSH, LQKENI. The V and J ends lost 7 bases and 4 bases respectively, with 19 bases between them. This CDR3 has 16 amino acids. CDR3 sequence reads: CASLLRVQGFNEKLFF. The CDR3 DNA reads TGTGCCAGCTTACTTCGAGTACAGGGCTTTAATGAAAAACTGTTTTTT.

This clonotype appeared a few times. The chain combines TRBV14 with TRBJ1-1; D remains unclear. This CDR3 region has 13 residues. Germline CDR1 reads SGHDN; CDR2 reads FVKESK. Trimming took 2 bases from V and 5 from J, leaving 9 bases between them. CDR3 in amino acids: CASSQSLGTEAFF. The CDR3, as DNA: TGTGCCAGCAGCCAATCTCTGGGGACTGAAGCTTTCTTT. Full variable domain (missing parts from reference TRBV14 and TRBJ1-1): EAGVTQFPSHSVIEKGQTVTLRCDPISGHDNLYWYRRVMGKEIKFLLHFVKESKQDESGMPNNRFLAERTGGTYSTLKVQPAELEDSGVYFCASSQSLGTEAFFGQGTRLTVV.

This chain links TRBV30 with TRBJ1-1; the D is unclear. V lost 4 bases and J lost 3, with 15 bases in between. Germline V CDR1 and CDR2: GTSNPN, SVGIG (reference sequence). There are 14 residues in the CDR3. The CDR3 nucleotides are TGTGCCTGGAAATTTTATTCCCGGCACACTGAAGCTTTCTTT. Protein: CAWKFYSRHTEAFF.

The V and J genes are TRBV20-1 and TRBJ2-1; D is tentatively TRBD1 or TRBD2 (5 bases each). Germline V CDR1 and CDR2: DFQATT, SNEGSKA (reference sequence). V was cut by 0 bases and J by 4 bases, with 16 bases left in between. This CDR3 has 16 residues. The CDR3 loop is CSARDFGATTYNEQFF. As DNA, the CDR3 is TGCAGTGCTAGAGATTTTGGGGCGACTACTTACAATGAGCAGTTCTTC.

The chain combines TRBV12-3 or TRBV12-4 with TRBJ1-6, with D maybe TRBD1 (5 bases). Deletions cut 3 bases from V and 2 bases from J, with 8 bases between. The CDR3 totals 15 residues. The CDR3 sequence: CASSFKTAYNSPLHF. The DNA of the CDR3 is TGTGCCAGCAGTTTTAAGACAGCCTATAATTCACCCCTCCACTTT.

This clonotype came up many times. CDR3 sequence: CSARARNEQFF. The CDR3 coding sequence is TGCAGTGCTAGAGCCCGGAATGAGCAGTTCTTC. The chain couples TRBV20-1 to TRBJ2-1; D is undetermined. This CDR3 is built from 11 residues. The ends were cut back, 1 base at V and 7 bases at J, with 5 bases in the middle. CDR1 is DFQATT, CDR2 SNEGSKA, per germline (reference sequence).

This chain joins TRBV18 and TRBJ2-7; D is undetermined. Germline V CDR1 and CDR2: KGHSH, LQKENI. The CDR3 totals 17 residues. Trimming removed 8 bases from V and 2 bases from J, with 25 bases in between. CDR3 nucleotide sequence: TGTGCCAGCGCATTGGCGGCTTGGGCAAAAGCGCCCTACGAGCAGTACTTC. Encoded protein: CASALAAWAKAPYEQYF. Full variable domain (outside the CDR3, taken from reference TRBV18 and TRBJ2-7): NAGVMQNPRHLVRRRGQEARLRCSPMKGHSHVYWYRQLPEEGLKFMVYLQKENIIDESGMPKERFSAEFPKEGPSILRIQQVVRGDSAAYFCASALAAWAKAPYEQYFGPGTRLTVT.

The chain recombines TRBV7-2 with TRBJ2-5, with 7 bases that match TRBD1. Germline-derived CDR1 and CDR2 are SGHTA and FQGNSA. The CDR3 loop spans 17 amino acids. With V trimmed by 4 bases and J by 6 bases, 17 bases remained unmatched. DNA of the CDR3: TGTGCCAGCAGCTCAGCCCCCTTGACAGGGCCGAGTAAGACCCAGTACTTC. Translated: CASSSAPLTGPSKTQYF.

This clonotype was picked up a small number of times. This chain links TRBV6-1 with TRBJ2-1; 9 positions agree with TRBD2. The CDR3 spans 14 residues. Germline loops: CDR1 MNHNS, CDR2 SASEGT. J lost 8 bases, V lost 7 bases, and 9 bases had no gene match. The CDR3 reads CASKALSGSYEQFF. CDR3 in DNA: TGTGCCAGCAAAGCCCTTAGCGGGAGCTATGAGCAGTTCTTC.

The chain combines TRBV10-3 with TRBJ1-2; no clear D gene. Germline assignment: CDR1 ENHRY and CDR2 SYGVKD. Trimming took 4 bases from V and 9 from J, leaving 12 bases between them. This CDR3 comprises 12 residues. CDR3 sequence (DNA): TGTGCCATCAGTGGAGGACCGGGAAGCTACACCTTC. Translation: CAISGGPGSYTF.

The V and J genes are TRBV20-1 and TRBJ1-1; TRBD1 aligns across 8 bases. Germline V CDR1 and CDR2: DFQATT, SNEGSKA (reference sequence). V lost 5 bases to trimming and J lost 0 bases; unmatched junction nucleotides: 11. The CDR3 is 16 residues long. This CDR3 is CSAETGRQGLNTEAFF. The CDR3 DNA follows: TGCAGTGCTGAAACTGGGAGACAGGGGCTGAACACTGAAGCTTTCTTT.

This chain joins TRBV5-1 and TRBJ2-1; 9 nucleotides line up with TRBD2. The CDR3 contains 17 residues. Trimming removed 5 bases from V and 4 bases from J; junction bases left unmatched: 13. Germline V gives CDR1 SGHRS, CDR2 YFSETQ. The CDR3 loop is CASRFVAGASIYNEQFF. CDR3 nucleotide sequence: TGCGCCAGCAGATTCGTAGCGGGAGCATCTATATACAATGAGCAGTTCTTC.

This clonotype was seen a handful of times. This sequence joins TRBV12-3 or TRBV12-4 and TRBJ2-2, with 8 bases that match TRBD2. The CDR3 sequence is 17 residues long. Trimming removed 3 bases from V and 0 bases from J; junction bases left unmatched: 6. CDR3 bases: TGTGCCAGCAGTTTCATTCGGACTAGCTCGAACACCGGGGAGCTGTTTTTT. This encodes CASSFIRTSSNTGELFF.

The genes are TRBV10-3 and TRBJ2-2, with 10 bases aligning to TRBD2. The V and J ends lost 8 bases and 6 bases, in that order; junction bases with no gene match: 6. The CDR3 spans 14 residues. The V gene's germline CDR1 is ENHRY and CDR2 SYGVKD. The CDR3 protein is CAILAGGVAGELFF. DNA of the CDR3: TGTGCCATCTTAGCGGGAGGAGTAGCCGGGGAGCTGTTTTTT.

The genes are TRBV4-1 and TRBJ2-1; no clear D. Trimming cost V 0 bases and J 12 bases, with 12 bases left between them. Germline assignment: CDR1 MGHRA and CDR2 YSYEKL. The CDR3 is 13 amino acids. The CDR3 region is CASSQEGLGTQFF. The CDR3, as DNA: TGCGCCAGCAGCCAAGAGGGGTTGGGTACGCAGTTCTTC.

The chain has TRBV5-1 and TRBJ1-1; TRBD1 is a possible D gene (5 bases). CDR1 and CDR2 (germline): SGHRS, YFSETQ. This CDR3 spans 14 amino acids. Between the trimmed V and J ends, which lost 1 base and 5 bases, there was a span of 12 bases. CDR3 in amino acids: CASSLRGSLTEAFF. The CDR3 DNA reads TGCGCCAGCAGCTTGCGGGGGTCGTTAACTGAAGCTTTCTTT.

DNA of the CDR3: TGTGCCAGCAGCCAAACGTATCCTTGGCACCCCGAGCAGTACTTC. This translates into CASSQTYPWHPEQYF. The chain has TRBV3-1 and TRBJ2-7, with D uncertain. CDR1 LGHDT and CDR2 YNNKEL come from the germline V gene (reference sequence). With 2 bases removed from V and 6 bases from J, the gap between germline ends came to 17 bases. The CDR3 contains 15 residues.

The chain is built from TRBV20-1 and TRBJ2-7, with a tentative D call TRBD1 (6 bases). Per germline, CDR1 DFQATT and CDR2 SNEGSKA (reference sequence). The CDR3 contains 15 residues. The V end was cut by 3 bases, the J end by 4 bases, with 19 bases between. This chain's CDR3 is CSASLQGRTTYEQYF. CDR3 sequence (DNA): TGCAGTGCTAGTCTCCAGGGGCGGACCACATACGAGCAGTACTTC.

The CDR3 loop reads CASSLVMNTEAFF. The CDR3 DNA reads as TGCGCCAGCAGCTTGGTGATGAACACTGAAGCTTTCTTT. V is TRBV5-1 and J is TRBJ1-1, with unresolved D. The V gene lost 0 bases and the J gene lost 0 bases, with 3 bases spanning the gap. The CDR3 has 13 amino acids. Germline V gives CDR1 SGHRS, CDR2 YFSETQ.

This chain joins TRBV20-1 and TRBJ2-7, with 13 bases that match TRBD2. Trimming removed 4 bases from V and 5 bases from J; junction bases left unmatched: 8. The CDR3 covers 15 residues. Germline V gene data show CDR1 as DFQATT and CDR2 as SNEGSKA (reference sequence). The chain's CDR3 is CSATPGLAGAHEQYF. The CDR3 region has the DNA TGCAGTGCTACCCCAGGACTAGCGGGAGCCCACGAGCAGTACTTC.

This clonotype turned up a few times. V gene TRBV10-3 combines with J gene TRBJ2-5, with a tentative D call TRBD1 (6 bases). This CDR3 has 15 residues. From germline, CDR1 is ENHRY and CDR2 SYGVKD. V lost 4 bases, J lost 3 bases, and 15 bases lay in between. The CDR3 is CAISAHRDREETQYF. DNA for the CDR3: TGTGCCATCAGTGCCCACAGGGACCGGGAAGAGACCCAGTACTTC.

The rearrangement links TRBV5-6 to TRBJ2-5; D may match TRBD1 or TRBD2 (5 bases each). This CDR3 has 15 amino acids. V shed 4 bases and J shed 2 bases, with 15 bases lying between them. The V gene's germline CDR1 is SGHDT and CDR2 YYEEEE. Here the CDR3 DNA reads TGTGCCAGCAGCCTGGGGGTAGCGTTACAAGAGACCCAGTACTTC. Translated, it gives CASSLGVALQETQYF.

The V gene is TRBV7-9, the J gene TRBJ2-3; D may be TRBD2 (5 bases). The CDR3 runs 15 residues. CDR1 is SEHNR, CDR2 FQNEAQ, per germline (reference sequence). V lost 0 bases and J lost 2, with 9 bases in between. The DNA of the CDR3 is TGTGCCAGCAGCTTAGCCGGACTCATCACAGATACGCAGTATTTT. Amino acid sequence: CASSLAGLITDTQYF. The full variable domain, in which reference TRBV7-9 and TRBJ2-3 provide the parts outside the CDR3, is DTGVSQNPRHKITKRGQNVTFRCDPISEHNRLYWYRQTLGQGPEFLTYFQNEAQLEKSRLLSDRFSAERPKGSFSTLEIQRTEQGDSAMYLCASSLAGLITDTQYFGPGTRLTVL.

V and J are TRBV6-5 and TRBJ2-2; D possibly corresponds to TRBD2 (6 bases). The CDR3 runs to 15 residues. Germline CDR1 MNHEY, CDR2 SVGAGI. V lost 0 bases, J lost 5 bases, and 10 bases lay in between. The CDR3 nucleotides read TGTGCCAGCAGTTACTCGGGGGGAGCTACCGGGGAGCTGTTTTTT. This translates into CASSYSGGATGELFF.

This clonotype was seen only a few times. This chain joins TRBV12-3 or TRBV12-4 and TRBJ1-5; D uncertain. The V end was cut by 5 bases, the J end by 0 bases, with 11 bases between. The CDR3 is made up of 15 amino acids. CDR3 residues: CASSPFRSSNQPQHF. The CDR3 bases are TGTGCCAGCAGTCCATTTCGTAGTAGCAATCAGCCCCAGCATTTT.

The chain couples TRBV12-3 or TRBV12-4 to TRBJ1-2, with a weak D call TRBD1 (5 bases). Trimming stripped 6 bases from V and 3 bases from J, with 14 bases between. The CDR3 has 14 residues. In nucleotides, the CDR3 is TGTGCCAGCAGCCCCCGAGGCAGGGACTATGGCTACACCTTC. This sequence encodes CASSPRGRDYGYTF.

This clonotype was found a few times. This chain joins TRBV5-1 and TRBJ1-3; D perhaps matches TRBD1 (5 bases). Trimming took 5 bases from V and 1 from J, leaving 10 bases between them. Germline lookup yields CDR1 SGHRS and CDR2 YFSETQ. The length of the CDR3 is 14 residues. In DNA, the CDR3 is TGCGCCAGCAGTCGGGGGATTTCTGGAAACACCATATATTTT. Protein: CASSRGISGNTIYF.